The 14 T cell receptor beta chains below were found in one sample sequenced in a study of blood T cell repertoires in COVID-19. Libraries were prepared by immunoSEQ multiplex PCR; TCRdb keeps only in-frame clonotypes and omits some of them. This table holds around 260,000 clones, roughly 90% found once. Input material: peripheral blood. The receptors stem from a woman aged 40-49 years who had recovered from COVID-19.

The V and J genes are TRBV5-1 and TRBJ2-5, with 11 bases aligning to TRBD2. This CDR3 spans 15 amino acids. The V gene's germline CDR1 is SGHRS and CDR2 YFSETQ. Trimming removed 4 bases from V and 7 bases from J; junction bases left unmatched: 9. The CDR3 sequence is CASSQGTSGGGTQYF. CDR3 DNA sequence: TGCGCCAGCAGCCAGGGGACTAGCGGAGGGGGGACCCAGTACTTC.

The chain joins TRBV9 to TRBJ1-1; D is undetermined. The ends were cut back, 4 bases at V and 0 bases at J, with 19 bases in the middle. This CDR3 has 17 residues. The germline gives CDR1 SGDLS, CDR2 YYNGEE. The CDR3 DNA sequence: TGTGCCAGCAGCCCCCACGAAGCGTTCTTCATGAACACTGAAGCTTTCTTT. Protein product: CASSPHEAFFMNTEAFF.

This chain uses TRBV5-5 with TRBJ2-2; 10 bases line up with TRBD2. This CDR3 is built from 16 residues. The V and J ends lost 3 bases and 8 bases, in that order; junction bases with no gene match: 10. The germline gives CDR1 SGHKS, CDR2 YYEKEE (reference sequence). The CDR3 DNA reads TGTGCCAGCAGCTCGGGAGCTAGCGGGAGCATGGGGGAGCTGTTTTTT. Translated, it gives CASSSGASGSMGELFF.

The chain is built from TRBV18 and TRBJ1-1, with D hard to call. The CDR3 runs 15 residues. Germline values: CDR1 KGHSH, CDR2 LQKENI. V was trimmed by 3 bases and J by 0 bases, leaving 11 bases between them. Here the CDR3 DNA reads TGTGCCAGCTCACCGTCGGTCGAGGTGAACACTGAAGCTTTCTTT. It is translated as CASSPSVEVNTEAFF.

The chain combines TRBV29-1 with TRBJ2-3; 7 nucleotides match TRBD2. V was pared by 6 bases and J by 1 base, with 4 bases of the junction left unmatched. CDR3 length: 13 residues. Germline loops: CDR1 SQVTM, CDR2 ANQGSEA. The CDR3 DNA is TGCAGCGTCGACACTAGCGGCACAGATACGCAGTATTTT. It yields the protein CSVDTSGTDTQYF.

The CDR3 spells CASRDLPLGSTGELFF. In nucleotides, the CDR3 is TGTGCCAGCAGGGACTTGCCCCTAGGTAGCACCGGGGAGCTGTTTTTT. The V call is TRBV5-8, the J call TRBJ2-2; maybe TRBD2 (5 bases). The CDR3 sequence is 16 residues long. Trimming pared 5 bases from V and 4 bases from J, leaving 18 bases between. Germline loops: CDR1 SGHTS, CDR2 YDEGEE.

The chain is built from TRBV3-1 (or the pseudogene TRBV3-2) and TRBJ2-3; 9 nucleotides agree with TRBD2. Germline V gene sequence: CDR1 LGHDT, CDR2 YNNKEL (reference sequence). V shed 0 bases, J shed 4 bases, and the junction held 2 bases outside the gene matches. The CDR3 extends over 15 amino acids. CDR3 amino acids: CASSQDRLAADTQYF. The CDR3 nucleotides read TGTGCCAGCAGCCAAGATCGACTAGCGGCAGATACGCAGTATTTT.

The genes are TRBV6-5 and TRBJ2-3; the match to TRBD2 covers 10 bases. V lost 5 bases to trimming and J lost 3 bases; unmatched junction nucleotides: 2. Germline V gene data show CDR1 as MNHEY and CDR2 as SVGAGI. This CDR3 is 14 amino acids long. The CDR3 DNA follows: TGTGCCAGCAGTCTAGCGGGAGCGACAGATACGCAGTATTTT. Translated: CASSLAGATDTQYF.

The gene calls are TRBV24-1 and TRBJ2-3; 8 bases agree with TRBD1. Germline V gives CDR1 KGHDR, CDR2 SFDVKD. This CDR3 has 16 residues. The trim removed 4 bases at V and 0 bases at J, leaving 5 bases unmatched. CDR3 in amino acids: CATSEHGQGSTDTQYF. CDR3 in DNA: TGTGCCACCAGTGAGCATGGACAGGGCAGCACAGATACGCAGTATTTT.

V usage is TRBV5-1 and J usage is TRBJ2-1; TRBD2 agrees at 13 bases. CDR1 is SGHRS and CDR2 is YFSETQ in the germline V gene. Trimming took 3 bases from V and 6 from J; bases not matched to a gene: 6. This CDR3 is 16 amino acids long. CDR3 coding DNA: TGCGCCAGCAGCTCGGCGGGGACTAGCGGGACCAATGAGCAGTTCTTC. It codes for CASSSAGTSGTNEQFF. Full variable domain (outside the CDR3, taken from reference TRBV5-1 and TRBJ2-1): KAGVTQTPRYLIKTRGQQVTLSCSPISGHRSVSWYQQTPGQGLQFLFEYFSETQRNKGNFPGRFSGRQFSNSRSEMNVSTLELGDSALYLCASSSAGTSGTNEQFFGPGTRLTVL.

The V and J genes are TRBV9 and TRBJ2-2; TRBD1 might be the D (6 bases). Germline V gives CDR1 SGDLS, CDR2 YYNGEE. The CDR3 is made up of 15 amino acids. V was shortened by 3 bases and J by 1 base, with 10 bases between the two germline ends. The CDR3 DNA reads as TGTGCCAGCAGCGCGGGACAAAAGAACACCGGGGAGCTGTTTTTT. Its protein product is CASSAGQKNTGELFF.

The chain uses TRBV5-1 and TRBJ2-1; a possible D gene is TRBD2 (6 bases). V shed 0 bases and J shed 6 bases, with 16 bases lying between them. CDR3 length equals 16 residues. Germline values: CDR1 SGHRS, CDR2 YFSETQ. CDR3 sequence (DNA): TGCGCCAGCAGCTTGGACCTTTTCGCGGGAATCAATGAGCAGTTCTTC. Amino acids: CASSLDLFAGINEQFF.

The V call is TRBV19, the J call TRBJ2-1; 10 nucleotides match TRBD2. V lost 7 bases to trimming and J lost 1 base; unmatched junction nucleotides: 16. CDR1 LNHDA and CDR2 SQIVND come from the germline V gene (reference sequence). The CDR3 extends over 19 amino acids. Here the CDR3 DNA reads TGTGCCAGTACCGAGCCCCGGGCTAGCGGGAGTCATTCCTACAATGAGCAGTTCTTC. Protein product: CASTEPRASGSHSYNEQFF.

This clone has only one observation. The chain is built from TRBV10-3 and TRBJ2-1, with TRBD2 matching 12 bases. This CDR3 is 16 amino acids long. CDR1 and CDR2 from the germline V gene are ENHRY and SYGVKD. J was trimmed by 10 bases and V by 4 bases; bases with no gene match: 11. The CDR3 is CAISATSGGSTGEQFF. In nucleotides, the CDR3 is TGTGCCATCAGTGCCACTAGCGGGGGGTCTACAGGAGAGCAGTTCTTC.